The rows below give T cell receptor beta chains drawn from one sample of a study of T cell responses to AZD1222 COVID-19 vaccine. The assay was immunoSEQ multiplex PCR, and TCRdb's table has in-frame clones only and misses some. The table has about 130,000 clones, 88% seen once. Specimen: peripheral blood, collected 28 days after the second AZD1222 dose. All receptors derive from an adult who received the AZD1222 COVID-19 vaccine. Both conserved end residues are part of each CDR3. D genes are given only for firm matches. Rows give clone size only sometimes, using once, few, many, or a class for an expanded clone.

D gene: -
V gene: TRBV7-2
clone size: -
J gene: TRBJ1-5
CDR3 DNA: TGTGCCAGCAGCTTAATCGGCACACCTAATAGCAATCAGCCCCAGCATTTT
CDR3 protein: CASSLIGTPNSNQPQHF

D gene: -
V gene: TRBV27
clone size: -
J gene: TRBJ2-7
CDR3 DNA: TGTGCCAGCAGTCCTCTGGACCAGCACACCTACGAGCAGTACTTC
CDR3 protein: CASSPLDQHTYEQYF

D gene: -
V gene: TRBV7-2
clone size: -
J gene: TRBJ2-7
CDR3 DNA: TGTGCCAGCAGCAACGAGGTAAACGAGCAGTACTTC
CDR3 protein: CASSNEVNEQYF

D gene: -
V gene: TRBV28
clone size: -
J gene: TRBJ1-1
CDR3 DNA: TGTGCCAGCAGTTTTCAGAACACTGAAGCTTTCTTT
CDR3 protein: CASSFQNTEAFF

D gene: -
V gene: TRBV11-1
clone size: -
J gene: TRBJ1-4
CDR3 DNA: TGTGCCAGCAGCTACGGGGCTGCAATTAATGAAAAACTGTTTTTT
CDR3 protein: CASSYGAAINEKLFF

D gene: -
V gene: TRBV5-1
clone size: -
J gene: TRBJ1-1
CDR3 DNA: TGCGCCAGCCGTGACCAGTCGGAAGCTTTCTTT
CDR3 protein: CASRDQSEAFF

D gene: TRBD1
V gene: TRBV4-3
clone size: once
J gene: TRBJ1-4
CDR3 DNA: TGCGCCAGCAGCCCGACATTGACAGGGATTAATGAAAAACTGTTTTTT
CDR3 protein: CASSPTLTGINEKLFF

D gene: TRBD2
V gene: TRBV5-1
clone size: -
J gene: TRBJ2-5
CDR3 DNA: TGCGCCAGCAGTTTTGGTGCTAGCGGGGGTGGCCAAGAGACCCAGTACTTC
CDR3 protein: CASSFGASGGGQETQYF

D gene: -
V gene: TRBV28
clone size: -
J gene: TRBJ1-4
CDR3 DNA: TGTGCCAGCGCCCAATCGGGCGCAACTAATGAAAAACTGTTTTTT
CDR3 protein: CASAQSGATNEKLFF

D gene: -
V gene: TRBV7-7
clone size: once
J gene: TRBJ2-2
CDR3 DNA: TGTGCTAGCAGCCCTTCGACGGCCGGGGAGCTGTTTTTT
CDR3 protein: CASSPSTAGELFF

D gene: TRBD1
V gene: TRBV5-1
clone size: -
J gene: TRBJ2-3
CDR3 DNA: TGCGCCAGCAGCAGACAGGGTACCTTCACAGATACGCAGTATTTT
CDR3 protein: CASSRQGTFTDTQYF

D gene: -
V gene: TRBV28
clone size: -
J gene: TRBJ1-2
CDR3 DNA: TGTGCCAGCAGTATACCAGGGTACTATGGCTACACCTTC
CDR3 protein: CASSIPGYYGYTF

D gene: -
V gene: TRBV3-1/TRBV3-2
clone size: few
J gene: TRBJ2-3
CDR3 DNA: TGTGCCAGCAGCCAAGGGGTAAATTTCGGCACAGATACGCAGTATTTT
CDR3 protein: CASSQGVNFGTDTQYF

D gene: -
V gene: TRBV7-2
clone size: -
J gene: TRBJ2-4
CDR3 DNA: TGTGCCAGCAGCCTCCAAACGACAAGGGGGGACATTCAGTACTTC
CDR3 protein: CASSLQTTRGDIQYF

D gene: -
V gene: TRBV5-1
clone size: -
J gene: TRBJ1-2
CDR3 DNA: TGCGCCAGCAGCCCCACCGATGGGGACTTCCACTATGGCTACACCTTC
CDR3 protein: CASSPTDGDFHYGYTF

D gene: -
V gene: TRBV7-8
clone size: -
J gene: TRBJ1-4
CDR3 DNA: TGTGCCAGCAGCTTACGGGGGGTTAATGAAAAACTGTTTTTT
CDR3 protein: CASSLRGVNEKLFF

D gene: -
V gene: TRBV29-1
clone size: -
J gene: TRBJ2-2
CDR3 DNA: TGCAGCGTTTCACAGGAGAACACCGGGGAGCTGTTTTTT
CDR3 protein: CSVSQENTGELFF

D gene: -
V gene: TRBV5-1
clone size: -
J gene: TRBJ1-2
CDR3 DNA: TGCGCCAGCAGTCCCGGCGAATTCACCTATGGCTACACCTTC
CDR3 protein: CASSPGEFTYGYTF

D gene: TRBD1
V gene: TRBV7-9
clone size: -
J gene: TRBJ1-6
CDR3 DNA: TGTGCCAGCAGCCCGGACAGGGAGAGTTCACCCCTCCACTTT
CDR3 protein: CASSPDRESSPLHF

D gene: TRBD2
V gene: TRBV4-2
clone size: -
J gene: TRBJ2-1
CDR3 DNA: TGTGCCAGCAGCCAAGAGAAGGGGACTACTGGTGAGCAGTTCTTC
CDR3 protein: CASSQEKGTTGEQFF

D gene: TRBD1
V gene: TRBV7-9
clone size: -
J gene: TRBJ2-2
CDR3 DNA: TGTGCCAGCAGCTTCGACAGGGCCTACACCGGGGAGCTGTTTTTT
CDR3 protein: CASSFDRAYTGELFF

D gene: -
V gene: TRBV6-5
clone size: -
J gene: TRBJ1-1
CDR3 DNA: TGTGCCAGCAGAACCCGGACAGACACTGAAGCTTTCTTT
CDR3 protein: CASRTRTDTEAFF

D gene: -
V gene: TRBV5-5
clone size: few
J gene: TRBJ1-1
CDR3 DNA: TGTGCCAGCAGCCTCTCGTACTACTACGACACTGAAGCTTTCTTT
CDR3 protein: CASSLSYYYDTEAFF